This T cell receptor beta chain comes out of a study of Ad26.COV2.S vaccination and SARS-CoV-2 variants. Study details: Among those in the COV1001 Ad26.COV2.S trial arm was the donor. Administration of Ad26.COV2.S was intramuscular, either once or twice 56 days apart.

Noted treatment: about 20 received Ad26.COV2.S at low or high dose, single or two shots; 5 received placebo; per-sample allocation not given. Sampling was performed 63 days after the first vaccine or placebo injection. Findings and limits, study-wide: In vaccinated individuals, spike-specific CD8+ and CD4+ T cell responses reportedly displayed substantial breadth. Non-spike TCR breadth was similar in vaccine and placebo recipients.

Method: immunoSEQ multiplex PCR; TCRdb's copy keeps in-frame clones and lacks some. The data show 300,000 to 400,000 clones, approximately 86% seen once. Notes on this clone: The antigen is undetermined.

Germline loops: CDR1 MNHEY, CDR2 SMNVEV (reference sequence). This CDR3 is built from 18 residues. J was trimmed by 0 bases and V by 5 bases; bases with no gene match: 5. This material consisted of peripheral blood, taken in a trial of Ad26.COV2.S vaccine versus placebo. The receptor was isolated from a person aged 18-60 years who received the Ad26.COV2.S COVID-19 vaccine or a placebo. This chain joins TRBV27 and TRBJ2-1; 15 bases map to TRBD2. CDR3 nucleotides: TGTGCCAGCAGTCTGGGACTAGCGGGGGGTAGCTCCTACAATGAGCAGTTCTTC. It codes for CASSLGLAGGSSYNEQFF.